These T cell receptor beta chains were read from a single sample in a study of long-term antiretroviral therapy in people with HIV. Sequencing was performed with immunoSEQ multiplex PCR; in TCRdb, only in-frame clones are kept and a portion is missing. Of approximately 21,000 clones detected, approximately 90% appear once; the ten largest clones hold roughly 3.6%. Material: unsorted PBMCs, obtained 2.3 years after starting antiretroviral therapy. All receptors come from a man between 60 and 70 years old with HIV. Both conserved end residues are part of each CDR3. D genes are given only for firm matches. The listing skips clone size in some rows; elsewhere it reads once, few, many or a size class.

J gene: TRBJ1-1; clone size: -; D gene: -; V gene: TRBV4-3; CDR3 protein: CASSLSGGKAFF; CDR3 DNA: TGCGCCAGCAGCCTTTCAGGAGGCAAAGCTTTCTTT
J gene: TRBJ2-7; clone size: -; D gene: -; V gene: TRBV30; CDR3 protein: CAWSAGPPYEQYF; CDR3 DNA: TGTGCCTGGTCCGCAGGGCCCCCCTACGAGCAGTACTTC
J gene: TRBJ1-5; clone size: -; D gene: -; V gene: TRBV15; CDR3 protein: CATSRVPYGNQPQHF; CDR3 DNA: TGTGCCACCAGCAGAGTACCTTATGGCAATCAGCCCCAGCATTTT
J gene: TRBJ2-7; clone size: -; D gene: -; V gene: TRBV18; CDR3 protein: CASSQGSTHEQYF; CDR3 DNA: TGTGCCAGCTCACAGGGGTCGACCCACGAGCAGTACTTC
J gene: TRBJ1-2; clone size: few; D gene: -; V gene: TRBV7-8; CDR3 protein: CASSPTANYGYTF; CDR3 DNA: TGTGCCAGCAGCCCGACAGCTAACTATGGCTACACCTTC
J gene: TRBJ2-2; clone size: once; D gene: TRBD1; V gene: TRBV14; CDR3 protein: CATMDRVRPGELFF; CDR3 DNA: TGTGCCACTATGGACAGGGTAAGGCCCGGGGAGCTGTTTTTT
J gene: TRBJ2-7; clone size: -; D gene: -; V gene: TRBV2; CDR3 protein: CARQGSHEQYF; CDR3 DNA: TGTGCCAGACAGGGTTCCCACGAGCAGTACTTC
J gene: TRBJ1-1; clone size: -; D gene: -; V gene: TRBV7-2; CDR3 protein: CASSLDRANTEAFF; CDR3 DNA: TGTGCCAGCAGCTTAGACAGGGCGAACACTGAAGCTTTCTTT
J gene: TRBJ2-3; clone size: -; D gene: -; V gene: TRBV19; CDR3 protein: CASSTWGRSTDTQYF; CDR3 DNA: TGTGCCAGTAGTACCTGGGGGCGGAGCACAGATACGCAGTATTTT
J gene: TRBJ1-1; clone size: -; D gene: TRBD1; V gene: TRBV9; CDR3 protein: CASTLTGANTEAFF; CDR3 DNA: TGTGCCAGCACCTTAACAGGGGCGAACACTGAAGCTTTCTTT
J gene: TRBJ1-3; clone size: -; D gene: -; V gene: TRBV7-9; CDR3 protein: CASSSGQSSGNTIYF; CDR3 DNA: TGTGCCAGCAGCTCGGGACAAAGCTCTGGAAACACCATATATTTT
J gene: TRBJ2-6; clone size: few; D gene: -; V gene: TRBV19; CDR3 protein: CASSIVRGTGANVLTF; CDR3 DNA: TGTGCCAGTAGTATAGTGCGGGGAACTGGGGCCAACGTCCTGACTTTC
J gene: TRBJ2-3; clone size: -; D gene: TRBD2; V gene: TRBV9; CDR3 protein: CASSATSGRTTDTQYF; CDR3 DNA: TGTGCCAGCAGCGCAACTAGCGGGAGGACCACAGATACGCAGTATTTT
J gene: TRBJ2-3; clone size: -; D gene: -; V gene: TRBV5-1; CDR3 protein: CASSLVGTGSTDTQYF; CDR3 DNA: TGCGCCAGCAGCTTGGTGGGTACGGGAAGCACAGATACGCAGTATTTT